This T cell receptor (beta chain) was profiled in a study of Graves' ophthalmopathy and Graves' hyperthyroidism. Note on this clonotype: A much larger clonotype is one base distant, so this may be a read error.

Researchers took RNA transcripts and amplified TCR beta CDR3 regions from them. RT-PCR with HTBI primers came first, then second-round multiplex PCR. TCRdb called the multiplex PCR reads again in MiXCR, with one record for every CDR3 protein. The table has hundreds of thousands of distinct CDR3 sequences, approximately 15% seen once. There are 12 residues in the CDR3. Germline CDR1 reads SGHTA; CDR2 reads FQGNSA. What was sequenced was blood. This receptor was taken from a woman aged 25 to 39 with Graves' ophthalmopathy. This chain links TRBV7-2 with TRBJ1-5; no reliable D call. The CDR3, as DNA: TGTGCCAGCAGCCCATCGGGAAGGCCGTCGCCTTTT. Encoded protein: CASSPSGRPSPF.